One sample yielded the 31 T cell receptor beta chains listed below, sequenced in a study of cytomegalovirus exposure and HLA in healthy donors. With 60 Vbeta and 13 Jbeta primers, the PCR was carried out. Some clones are missing from TCRdb's copy, which holds only in-frame ones; the method was immunoSEQ multiplex PCR. The table records approximately 160,000 clones, about 82% of them present only once. The sample taken for sequencing was PBMCs. All receptors derive from a woman in her forties or fifties in good health and CMV-seropositive.

The J gene is TRBJ1-1, the V gene TRBV27; a possible D gene is TRBD1 (6 bases). CDR3 size: 16 residues. V dropped 2 bases and J dropped 0 bases, with 13 bases sitting between them. In germline, CDR1 is MNHEY, CDR2 SMNVEV (reference sequence). CDR3 DNA: TGTGCCAGCAGTTTAACTTCCTGGGGGCTGAACACTGAAGCTTTCTTT. Amino acid sequence: CASSLTSWGLNTEAFF.

The CDR3 DNA sequence: TGCGCCAGCAGCTCCGGACATGCTCAAGAGACCCAGTACTTC. Translating gives CASSSGHAQETQYF. The V call is TRBV5-1, the J call TRBJ2-5; TRBD1 might be the D (5 bases). Germline V CDR1 and CDR2: SGHRS, YFSETQ. The CDR3 loop spans 14 amino acids. Trimming left V 3 bases short and J 2 bases short, with 11 bases between.

The J gene is TRBJ2-7, the V gene TRBV19, with a weak D call TRBD2 (5 bases). Trimming removed 4 bases at V and 1 base at J, with 8 bases between. CDR3 length: 13 amino acids. The germline CDR1 and CDR2 sequences are LNHDA and SQIVND (reference sequence). The CDR3 DNA is TGTGCCAGTAGTAAGGACTCGTCCTACGAGCAGTACTTC. Amino acids: CASSKDSSYEQYF.

The chain couples TRBV5-1 to TRBJ2-5, with 7 bases matching TRBD1. V shed 0 bases, J shed 5 bases, and the junction held 13 bases outside the gene matches. The CDR3 runs to 17 residues. Germline V gene sequence: CDR1 SGHRS, CDR2 YFSETQ. DNA for the CDR3: TGCGCCAGCAGCTTGGACAGGGGTCTCTCCCGAGGGGAGACCCAGTACTTC. Its translation is CASSLDRGLSRGETQYF.

This CDR3 reads CASSQDSKNIQYF. In DNA form, the CDR3 reads TGTGCCAGCAGCCAAGACAGCAAAAACATTCAGTACTTC. The rearrangement joins TRBV4-2 to TRBJ2-4; D gene unclear. Trimming stripped 0 bases from V and 3 bases from J, with 3 bases between. The germline gives CDR1 LGHNA, CDR2 YNFKEQ. CDR3 length: 13 residues.

This chain links TRBV30 with TRBJ1-1; D might be TRBD1 (5 bases). The CDR3 has 14 residues. V lost 5 bases and J 8 bases, leaving 21 bases between the germline ends. In germline, CDR1 is GTSNPN, CDR2 SVGIG (reference sequence). The CDR3 DNA follows: TGTGCCTGGCGCCAACCCAGCAGGGTGAGGGAAGCTTTCTTT. This translates into CAWRQPSRVREAFF. Complete variable domain (other parts from reference TRBV30 and TRBJ1-1): SQTIHQWPATLVQPVGSPLSLECTVEGTSNPNLYWYRQAAGRGLQLLFYSVGIGQISSEVPQNLSASRPQDRQFILSSKKLLLSDSGFYLCAWRQPSRVREAFFGQGTRLTVV.

Worth noting for this clone: Other nucleotide sequences in the sample specify the same CDR3. The chain carries TRBV27 and TRBJ2-5; TRBD2 might be the D (7 bases). The germline V and J ends were trimmed by 7 bases and 5 bases, with 14 bases remaining between them. The CDR3 runs to 13 residues. Germline assignment: CDR1 MNHEY and CDR2 SMNVEV (reference sequence). In nucleotides, the CDR3 is TGTGCCAGCAAAGGGGGAGCGGGGGAGACCCAGTACTTC. Amino acids: CASKGGAGETQYF.

This clone was seen a handful of times. This chain uses TRBV2 with TRBJ1-2; D might be TRBD1 (5 bases). The CDR3 covers 14 residues. Trimming stripped 7 bases from V and 10 bases from J, with 22 bases between. Germline V gene data show CDR1 as SNHLY and CDR2 as FYNNEI. The CDR3 reads CASILAGSRFDYTF. CDR3 coding DNA: TGTGCCAGCATCCTGGCAGGGTCTCGCTTCGACTACACCTTC. Variable domain in full (rest from reference TRBV2 and TRBJ1-2): EPEVTQTPSHQVTQMGQEVILRCVPISNHLYFYWYRQILGQKVEFLVSFYNNEISEKSEIFDDQFSVERPDGSNFTLKIRSTKLEDSAMYFCASILAGSRFDYTFGSGTRLTVV.

V and J are TRBV4-2 and TRBJ2-1; 7 bases match TRBD2. The CDR3 extends over 17 amino acids. Germline assignment: CDR1 LGHNA and CDR2 YNFKEQ. Trimming took 0 bases from V and 3 from J; bases not matched to a gene: 8. CDR3 bases: TGTGCCAGCAGCCAAGACGGGCAAGCGGGGATCTACAATGAGCAGTTCTTC. The encoded protein is CASSQDGQAGIYNEQFF.

The chain joins TRBV5-6 to TRBJ1-1, with 8 nucleotides matching TRBD1. The CDR3 totals 15 residues. Trimming at V came to 3 bases and at J to 5 bases, leaving 9 bases not matched to a gene. Germline assignment: CDR1 SGHDT and CDR2 YYEEEE. The CDR3 loop reads CASSSRTGQFTEAFF. CDR3 in DNA: TGTGCCAGCAGCTCTCGGACAGGGCAGTTTACTGAAGCTTTCTTT.

The rearrangement uses TRBV9 and TRBJ2-5; TRBD1 matches at 9 bases. V lost 3 bases to trimming and J lost 2 bases; unmatched junction nucleotides: 8. This CDR3 has 16 residues. Germline loops: CDR1 SGDLS, CDR2 YYNGEE. CDR3 amino acids: CASSAPGQGVQETQYF. The CDR3 nucleotides read TGTGCCAGCAGCGCGCCGGGACAGGGCGTTCAAGAGACCCAGTACTTC.

This chain joins TRBV28 and TRBJ2-5; D call uncertain. The V end was cut by 6 bases, the J end by 0 bases, with 11 bases between. The CDR3 runs 14 residues. Germline V CDR1 and CDR2: MDHEN, SYDVKM. CDR3 loop: CASRYNTDQETQYF. CDR3 sequence (DNA): TGTGCCAGCAGATACAATACAGACCAAGAGACCCAGTACTTC.

This chain connects TRBV5-6 to TRBJ1-6; no clear D gene. The CDR3 sequence is 14 residues long. Germline V gene lookup returns CDR1 SGHDT and CDR2 YYEEEE. V was pared by 4 bases and J by 1 base, with 6 bases between. CDR3 loop: CASSPTSYNSPLHF. CDR3 sequence (DNA): TGTGCCAGCAGCCCGACATCCTATAATTCACCCCTCCACTTT.

For the CDR3, the DNA is TGCGCCAGCAGCTTGGTTGTCGGGGGGGCCAATGAGCAGTTCTTC. It is translated as CASSLVVGGANEQFF. The rearrangement links TRBV5-1 to TRBJ2-1; TRBD2 aligns across 8 bases. The CDR3 has 15 residues. The V gene's germline CDR1 is SGHRS and CDR2 YFSETQ. J lost 6 bases, V lost 0 bases, and 5 bases had no gene match.

The V and J genes are TRBV9 and TRBJ1-6, with a possible D match to TRBD1 (6 bases). The V gene lost 0 bases and the J gene lost 8 bases, with 12 bases spanning the gap. Germline CDR1 reads SGDLS; CDR2 reads YYNGEE. The CDR3 is made up of 15 amino acids. The CDR3 coding sequence is TGTGCCAGCAGCGTAGAGAGGGACATCTATTCACCCCTCCACTTT. Its protein product is CASSVERDIYSPLHF.

The V call is TRBV15, the J call TRBJ2-2; D gene uncertain. This CDR3 comprises 14 residues. The germline V gene encodes CDR1 LNHNV and CDR2 YYDKDF (reference sequence). V was shortened by 6 bases and J by 1 base, with 9 bases between the two germline ends. CDR3 region: CATSVKRNTGELFF. The CDR3 DNA reads TGTGCCACCAGTGTGAAGAGGAACACCGGGGAGCTGTTTTTT.

This clone was detected once. V usage is TRBV5-6 and J usage is TRBJ1-1; unclear D gene. Trimming cost V 4 bases and J 4 bases, with 14 bases left between them. CDR3 length: 14 residues. CDR1 and CDR2 from the germline V gene are SGHDT and YYEEEE. This CDR3 reads CASSPGGFSTEAFF. CDR3 DNA: TGTGCCAGCAGCCCGGGAGGGTTCTCCACTGAAGCTTTCTTT.

The chain carries TRBV7-2 and TRBJ2-7, with 9 bases lining up with TRBD1. V trimming: 4 bases; J trimming: 2 bases; junction bases outside the gene matches: 3. Germline V gene sequence: CDR1 SGHTA, CDR2 FQGNSA. This CDR3 is 14 amino acids long. CDR3 DNA sequence: TGTGCCAGCAGCTCGGGACAGGGCCCCTACGAGCAGTACTTC. Its translation is CASSSGQGPYEQYF.

The J gene is TRBJ2-7, the V gene TRBV7-8; TRBD2 aligns across 14 bases. Germline CDR1 and CDR2: SGHVS and FQNEAQ. CDR3 length: 18 residues. The V and J ends lost 5 bases and 1 base, in that order; junction bases with no gene match: 10. Written as DNA, the CDR3 is TGTGCCAGCAGCGGAAGACTAGCGGGAGGGCCGACTTCCTACGAGCAGTACTTC. Residues: CASSGRLAGGPTSYEQYF. The full variable domain, completed using reference TRBV7-8 and TRBJ2-7, is GAGVSQSPRYKVAKRGQDVALRCDPISGHVSLFWYQQALGQGPEFLTYFQNEAQLDKSGLPSDRFFAERPEGSVSTLKIQRTQQEDSAVYLCASSGRLAGGPTSYEQYFGPGTRLTVT.

As concerns this clone: Within the sample, other DNA sequences also encode this same CDR3. This chain connects TRBV18 to TRBJ2-7; 7 bases agree with TRBD1. The CDR3 is made up of 14 amino acids. Germline V lookup: CDR1 KGHSH, CDR2 LQKENI. The J segment lost 4 bases and the V segment lost 3 bases, leaving 6 bases of the junction unmatched. Written as DNA, the CDR3 is TGTGCCAGCTCACCTTTGGACAGGTCATACGAGCAGTACTTC. Its protein is CASSPLDRSYEQYF.

The chain couples TRBV6-6 to TRBJ2-7, with 10 bases identical to TRBD1. This CDR3 comprises 14 residues. V trimming: 6 bases; J trimming: 6 bases; junction bases outside the gene matches: 8. Germline V gene data show CDR1 as MNHNY and CDR2 as SVGAGI (reference sequence). The CDR3 loop reads CASRKDRGPREQYF. The CDR3, as DNA: TGTGCCAGCAGGAAAGACAGGGGGCCCCGCGAGCAGTACTTC.

V gene TRBV7-3 combines with J gene TRBJ1-6; 7 nucleotides line up with TRBD1. V was clipped by 2 bases and J by 10 bases; unmatched bases: 11. The CDR3 totals 16 residues. The germline V gene encodes CDR1 SGHTA and CDR2 FQGTGA. CDR3 DNA: TGTGCCAGCAGCTTAGGCTCAGGAGGAGGGGGCTCACCCCTCCACTTT. As protein: CASSLGSGGGGSPLHF.

The rearrangement uses TRBV7-2 and TRBJ1-6; TRBD1 agrees at 7 bases. With V trimmed by 5 bases and J by 7 bases, 8 bases remained unmatched. Per the germline V gene, CDR1 is SGHTA and CDR2 is FQGNSA. CDR3 length: 15 residues. This CDR3 reads CASSLRRGRNSPLHF. For the CDR3, the DNA is TGTGCCAGCAGCCTCCGCAGGGGGAGGAATTCACCCCTCCACTTT.

The chain is built from TRBV25-1 and TRBJ2-7, with 10 nucleotides matching TRBD1. With 3 bases clipped from V and 6 bases from J, the junction kept 11 bases outside the gene matches. The CDR3 consists of 16 residues. Germline-derived CDR1 and CDR2 are MGHDK and SYGVNS. The CDR3 nucleotides are TGTGCCAGCAGTGATTCCCCGGGACAGGGGCACAGCGAGCAGTACTTC. The encoded protein is CASSDSPGQGHSEQYF.

The CDR3 bases are TGTGCCAGCAGCCGAACCACCGGGACAGGAGGCGAAAAACTGTTTTTT. It specifies CASSRTTGTGGEKLFF. The rearrangement links TRBV27 to TRBJ1-4; 8 positions match TRBD1. With 6 bases clipped from V and 8 bases from J, the junction kept 14 bases outside the gene matches. Germline CDR1 and CDR2: MNHEY and SMNVEV (reference sequence). This CDR3 comprises 16 residues.

V gene TRBV9 combines with J gene TRBJ1-1; 7 bases align to TRBD1. This CDR3 has 13 residues. V shed 3 bases, J shed 3 bases, and the junction held 2 bases outside the gene matches. Germline CDR1 SGDLS, CDR2 YYNGEE. DNA of the CDR3: TGTGCCAGCAGCGGAGACAGGGACACTGAAGCTTTCTTT. Translation gives CASSGDRDTEAFF. The full variable domain, its missing parts supplied by reference TRBV9 and TRBJ1-1, is DSGVTQTPKHLITATGQRVTLRCSPRSGDLSVYWYQQSLDQGLQFLIQYYNGEERAKGNILERFSAQQFPDLHSELNLSSLELGDSALYFCASSGDRDTEAFFGQGTRLTVV.

This rearrangement joins TRBV5-6 to TRBJ1-5, with D perhaps matching TRBD1 (5 bases). The CDR3 consists of 14 residues. Germline V gene sequence: CDR1 SGHDT, CDR2 YYEEEE. V lost 0 bases and J lost 6, with 10 bases in between. The CDR3 bases are TGTGCCAGCAGCTTGGGTCAGGGCCCTCAGCCCCAGCATTTT. Translation: CASSLGQGPQPQHF. Based on the CDR3 plus reference TRBV5-6 and TRBJ1-5, the full variable domain is DAGVTQSPTHLIKTRGQQVTLRCSPKSGHDTVSWYQQALGQGPQFIFQYYEEEERQRGNFPDRFSGHQFPNYSSELNVNALLLGDSALYLCASSLGQGPQPQHFGDGTRLSIL.

The chain joins TRBV2 to TRBJ1-3; D perhaps matches TRBD1 (5 bases). Germline values: CDR1 SNHLY, CDR2 FYNNEI. V was pared by 8 bases and J by 3 bases, with 17 bases between. CDR3 length: 15 amino acids. CDR3 region: CASEPSGFNGNTIYF. The CDR3 nucleotides are TGTGCCAGCGAACCCTCAGGGTTTAATGGAAACACCATATATTTT.

The CDR3 DNA is TGTGCCAGCAGCGCCCGACAGGGCCAGCCCCAGCATTTT. Its protein product is CASSARQGQPQHF. This chain joins TRBV9 and TRBJ1-5, with TRBD1 matching 7 bases. V dropped 3 bases and J dropped 7; count of bases not matched to a gene: 4. This CDR3 is built from 13 residues. CDR1 is SGDLS, CDR2 YYNGEE, per germline.

The V and J genes are TRBV4-2 and TRBJ2-3, with 15 bases identical to TRBD2. Trimming at V came to 4 bases and at J to 6 bases, leaving 2 bases not matched to a gene. CDR1 is LGHNA, CDR2 YNFKEQ, per germline. This CDR3 region has 15 residues. CDR3 in amino acids: CASSRGTSGGDTQYF. CDR3 DNA: TGTGCCAGCAGCCGAGGGACTAGCGGGGGGGATACGCAGTATTTT.

CDR3 sequence: CASRMREDRYEQYF. The CDR3 coding sequence is TGTGCCAGCAGGATGCGGGAGGATCGGTACGAGCAGTACTTC. The rearrangement links TRBV28 to TRBJ2-7, with 8 bases lining up with TRBD2. The CDR3 length is 14 residues. V lost 6 bases to trimming and J lost 4 bases; unmatched junction nucleotides: 8. Per the germline V gene, CDR1 is MDHEN and CDR2 is SYDVKM.